There are many counts of the clone carrying this TCR beta chain. The antigen is not known. The germline V gene has CDR1 SEHNR and CDR2 FQNEAQ (reference sequence). The CDR3 length is 15 residues. J was trimmed by 4 bases and V by 2 bases; bases with no gene match: 6. The time point denotes: longitudinal time-point 3. The sample originates from a study of neurological immune-mediated disorders. Study-wide findings and caveats: Phylogenetic grouping assigned the repertoires of 18 of 34 multiple sclerosis patients to one related-CDR3 cluster, which constitutes a possible signature.

TCRdb independently ran MiXCR on the 5' RACE reads; one entry per CDR3 protein. The sample lists 84,000 or so distinct CDR3 sequences, approximately 4.3% seen once, with approximately 5.8% in the top ten. The rearrangement links TRBV7-9 to TRBJ2-5; TRBD2 matches 8 bases. The sample taken for sequencing was PBMCs. The TCR originated in a woman aged 55-69 years with multiple sclerosis. The CDR3 bases are TGTGCCAGCAGCTTATTAACTAGCGGCTCAGAGACCCAGTACTTC. It encodes CASSLLTSGSETQYF.